This T cell receptor beta chain originates from a study of blood T cell repertoires in COVID-19. TCRdb keeps only in-frame clones here, not all; method: immunoSEQ multiplex PCR. This repertoire shows 130,000 to 150,000 clones, about 76% found once; its top ten account for around 8.5%. The CDR3 covers 14 residues. CDR1 and CDR2 from the germline V gene are LGHDT and YNNKEL (reference sequence). V gave up 4 bases and J gave up 8 bases, with 14 bases separating them. This chain connects TRBV3-1 (or the pseudogene TRBV3-2) to TRBJ1-4, with D tentatively TRBD1 (6 bases). This TCR derives from a human donor in a cohort sampled during active COVID-19. Source material: peripheral blood. The CDR3, as DNA: TGTGCCAGCAGCCCAGAAGGGACAAAAGAAAAACTGTTTTTT. Amino acids: CASSPEGTKEKLFF.